This T cell receptor (beta chain) was observed in a study of cytomegalovirus exposure and HLA in healthy donors. Findings and limits, study-wide: Rarity marked most TCR sequences, yet some public TCRs occurred in many donors.

Germline loops: CDR1 SNHLY, CDR2 FYNNEI. The CDR3 contains 14 residues. V dropped 7 bases and J dropped 6; count of bases not matched to a gene: 6. This clone has more than one count but fewer than ten. The antigen remains unidentified. TCRdb's table, derived via immunoSEQ multiplex PCR, lists solely in-frame clones and lacks some. This table holds 150,000 to 200,000 clones, roughly 82% found once. The sample taken for sequencing was PBMCs. The source is a woman in her late teens or twenties in good health and CMV-seronegative. V is TRBV2 and J is TRBJ1-2, with 12 bases lining up with TRBD1. CDR3 nucleotides: TGTGCCAGCATATTGGGGACAGGGGGCGATGGCTACACCTTC. Residues: CASILGTGGDGYTF. The variable domain in full, with the rest retrieved from reference TRBV2 and TRBJ1-2, is EPEVTQTPSHQVTQMGQEVILRCVPISNHLYFYWYRQILGQKVEFLVSFYNNEISEKSEIFDDQFSVERPDGSNFTLKIRSTKLEDSAMYFCASILGTGGDGYTFGSGTRLTVV.